The 4 T cell receptor beta chains below all came from one sample that was sequenced in a study of cytomegalovirus exposure and HLA in healthy donors. The study ran its PCR with 60 Vbeta and 13 Jbeta primers. The assay was immunoSEQ multiplex PCR, and TCRdb's table has in-frame clones only and misses some. The sample shows around 100,000 clones, about 80% of them seen only once. The sequencing sample was made of PBMCs. All receptors come from a man aged 60 to 75 in good health and CMV-seropositive.

The chain has TRBV18 and TRBJ2-5; D unclear. The DNA end lines up better with TRBJ2-7; the J call may be wrong. Per the germline V gene, CDR1 is KGHSH and CDR2 is LQKENI. There are 16 residues in the CDR3. Written as DNA, the CDR3 is TGTGCCAGCTCACCCATACCGGCAAGGAGCTCCTACGAGCAGTACTTC. This sequence encodes CASSPIPARSSYEQYF.

The gene calls are TRBV5-8 and TRBJ2-5, with TRBD1 matching over 7 bases. Germline CDR1 is SGHTS and CDR2 is YDEGEE. The CDR3 loop spans 14 amino acids. With V trimmed by 1 base and J by 3 bases, 3 bases remained unmatched. CDR3 sequence: CASSLWGTEETQYF. The CDR3 coding sequence is TGTGCCAGCAGCTTGTGGGGGACAGAAGAGACCCAGTACTTC.

J is TRBJ1-2 and V is TRBV5-1, with D possibly TRBD1 on 6 matching bases. This CDR3 comprises 11 residues. V dropped 7 bases and J dropped 8 bases, with 12 bases sitting between them. Germline V CDR1 and CDR2: SGHRS, YFSETQ. The CDR3 sequence is CASWEGEGYTF. CDR3 DNA sequence: TGCGCCAGCTGGGAGGGGGAAGGCTACACCTTC.

This chain connects TRBV9 to TRBJ2-2, with 15 positions matching TRBD2. The J segment lost 0 bases and the V segment lost 3 bases, leaving 12 bases of the junction unmatched. Germline V gene data show CDR1 as SGDLS and CDR2 as YYNGEE. The length of the CDR3 is 21 residues. The CDR3: CASSGYAPGLAGGSNTGELFF. DNA for the CDR3: TGTGCCAGCAGCGGCTACGCCCCGGGACTAGCGGGGGGCTCGAACACCGGGGAGCTGTTTTTT.